Included here is one T cell receptor (beta chain) sequence, with context. The data derive from a study of Ad26.COV2.S vaccination and SARS-CoV-2 variants. About the study: In the COV1001 trial, the donor was in the Ad26.COV2.S arm. Recipients of Ad26.COV2.S got it intramuscularly, once or twice 56 days apart.

Some clones are missing from TCRdb's copy, which holds only in-frame ones; the method was immunoSEQ multiplex PCR. The sample holds some 320,000 clones; around four fifths are singletons and the top ten take 2% to 2.5%. Germline-derived CDR1 and CDR2 are SGHDT and YYEEEE. J was trimmed by 6 bases and V by 3 bases; bases with no gene match: 9. This CDR3 is 15 amino acids long. Treatment in this sample: around 19 received Ad26.COV2.S at low or high dose, single or two shots; roughly 5 received placebo; per-sample allocation not given. The investigators took samples on day 63 after the first vaccine or placebo injection. The donor was a Boston adult aged 18-55 years. The administered vaccine (an Ad26 vector) expressed Wuhan-strain SARS-CoV-2 spike.

The chain has TRBV5-6 and TRBJ1-2; 9 bases line up with TRBD1. This clonotype originated in a person between 18 and 65 years old who received the Ad26.COV2.S COVID-19 vaccine or a placebo. Here the sequenced sample was peripheral blood, taken in a trial of Ad26.COV2.S vaccine versus placebo. CDR3 sequence (DNA): TGTGCCAGCAGCTCCGGGACAGGGATATTCGATGGCTACACCTTC. Translated, it gives CASSSGTGIFDGYTF.